Shown below are 18 T cell receptor beta chains from a single sample sequenced in a study of blood T cell repertoires in COVID-19. Sequenced by immunoSEQ multiplex PCR; TCRdb stores in-frame clones only, minus some. The repertoire includes around 80,000 clones, 65% to 85% of them detected once, and about 14% sits in the top ten. The source material was peripheral blood. The receptors were gathered from an elderly woman with acute or convalescent COVID-19.

This sequence joins TRBV9 and TRBJ1-4, with TRBD1 identical over 8 bases. The trim removed 0 bases at V and 5 bases at J, leaving 6 bases unmatched. The CDR3 consists of 16 residues. Germline V gene lookup returns CDR1 SGDLS and CDR2 YYNGEE. CDR3 loop: CASSVAPGQVNEKLFF. Written as DNA, the CDR3 is TGTGCCAGCAGCGTAGCCCCGGGACAGGTGAATGAAAAACTGTTTTTT.

V and J are TRBV2 and TRBJ1-4; 11 bases map to TRBD1. The CDR3 sequence is 15 residues long. Germline loops: CDR1 SNHLY, CDR2 FYNNEI. With V trimmed by 2 bases and J by 7 bases, 3 bases remained unmatched. DNA for the CDR3: TGTGCCAGCAGTGAAAGGGGGACAGGGGGTGAAAAACTGTTTTTT. Amino acids: CASSERGTGGEKLFF.

The rearrangement links TRBV7-9 to TRBJ2-7; tentative D call: TRBD2 (6 bases). Germline-derived CDR1 and CDR2 are SEHNR and FQNEAQ (reference sequence). The CDR3 runs to 15 residues. The V end was cut by 6 bases, the J end by 0 bases, with 15 bases between. CDR3 nucleotide sequence: TGTGCCAGCAGTCCGGGCCGGGGGTTCTCCTACGAGCAGTACTTC. This gives the protein CASSPGRGFSYEQYF.

The chain combines TRBV4-2 with TRBJ2-3; TRBD2 matches at 10 bases. Germline trimming cut 0 bases from V and 4 bases from J; bases unmatched to any gene: 7. The CDR3 runs to 17 residues. In germline, CDR1 is LGHNA, CDR2 YNFKEQ. The CDR3 nucleotides are TGTGCCAGCAGCCAAGACCCTAGCGGGGGTGGTTCAGATACGCAGTATTTT. Translated, it gives CASSQDPSGGGSDTQYF.

The CDR3 here is CASSPREQTNNEQFF. The CDR3 bases are TGTGCCAGCTCACCCCGGGAACAGACTAACAATGAGCAGTTCTTC. This chain uses TRBV18 with TRBJ2-1; possibly TRBD2 for D (5 bases). CDR1 KGHSH and CDR2 LQKENI come from the germline V gene. The germline V and J ends were trimmed by 3 bases and 5 bases, with 14 bases remaining between them. The CDR3 totals 15 residues.

The rearrangement joins TRBV12-3 or TRBV12-4 to TRBJ1-5; D uncertain. The V end was cut by 11 bases, the J end by 4 bases, with 6 bases between. This CDR3 region has 10 residues. The CDR3 loop is CAPGNQPQHF. CDR3 DNA: TGTGCCCCCGGGAATCAGCCCCAGCATTTT.

This sequence joins TRBV3-1 (or the pseudogene TRBV3-2) and TRBJ1-4, with D possibly matching TRBD1 (6 bases). V gave up 4 bases and J gave up 3 bases, with 6 bases separating them. Germline V gives CDR1 LGHDT, CDR2 YNNKEL (reference sequence). The CDR3 contains 13 residues. The CDR3 loop is CASSPGANEKLFF. The CDR3 nucleotides are TGTGCCAGCAGCCCAGGGGCTAATGAAAAACTGTTTTTT.

The chain employs TRBV25-1 and TRBJ2-1; a weak D match, TRBD1 (5 bases). This CDR3 contains 13 residues. Germline CDR1 MGHDK, CDR2 SYGVNS. V dropped 3 bases and J dropped 6 bases, with 9 bases sitting between them. The DNA for the CDR3 is TGTGCCAGCAGTGAGGGGCACCTCAATGAGCAGTTCTTC. This gives the protein CASSEGHLNEQFF. The entire variable domain, with the rest obtained from reference TRBV25-1 and TRBJ2-1, is as follows: EADIYQTPRYLVIGTGKKITLECSQTMGHDKMYWYQQDPGMELHLIHYSYGVNSTEKGDLSSESTVSRIRTEHFPLTLESARPSHTSQYLCASSEGHLNEQFFGPGTRLTVL.

The chain uses TRBV2 and TRBJ1-1; maybe TRBD1 (5 bases). The CDR3 has 17 amino acids. Between the trimmed V and J ends, which lost 0 bases and 1 base, there was a span of 15 bases. CDR1 SNHLY and CDR2 FYNNEI come from the germline V gene. The CDR3 DNA reads TGTGCCAGCAGTGAAGCGCTTCTAGGCGGGACGAACACTGAAGCTTTCTTT. It specifies CASSEALLGGTNTEAFF.

The rearrangement links TRBV27 to TRBJ1-5, with D perhaps TRBD1 (6 bases). Germline-derived CDR1 and CDR2 are MNHEY and SMNVEV (reference sequence). Trimming removed 3 bases from V and 7 bases from J, with 16 bases in between. The CDR3 extends over 15 amino acids. As DNA, the CDR3 is TGTGCCAGCAGTTTTTCAGACAGGCAGGGGCAGCCCCAGCATTTT. Amino acids: CASSFSDRQGQPQHF.

This chain links TRBV3-1 (or the pseudogene TRBV3-2) with TRBJ2-1; 10 nucleotides match TRBD2. This CDR3 contains 16 residues. After removal of 3 bases from V and 6 bases from J, the junction contained 8 bases not matched to a gene. Germline V gene data show CDR1 as LGHDT and CDR2 as YNNKEL (reference sequence). The CDR3 DNA reads TGTGCCAGCAGCCAGCACGGGACTAGCGCTTTCAATGAGCAGTTCTTC. This codes for CASSQHGTSAFNEQFF.

The V and J genes are TRBV10-2 and TRBJ2-1, with 12 bases lining up with TRBD2. J lost 7 bases, V lost 4 bases, and 11 bases had no gene match. CDR3 length: 17 residues. Germline V gene lookup returns CDR1 WSHSY and CDR2 SAAADI. CDR3 amino acids: CASSATNLAGGRNEQFF. The CDR3 coding sequence is TGCGCCAGCAGTGCCACCAATCTAGCGGGGGGGCGGAATGAGCAGTTCTTC.

This chain joins TRBV5-4 and TRBJ1-4, with D possibly being TRBD1 (6 bases). The CDR3 loop spans 12 amino acids. V lost 10 bases, J lost 8 bases, and 15 bases lay in between. CDR1 SGHNT and CDR2 YYREEE come from the germline V gene (reference sequence). CDR3 nucleotide sequence: TGTGCCGGGGGGGGCATCGGAGAAAAACTGTTTTTT. It codes for CAGGGIGEKLFF. Looking up the rest from reference TRBV5-4 and TRBJ1-4 gives the full variable domain: ETGVTQSPTHLIKTRGQQVTLRCSSQSGHNTVSWYQQALGQGPQFIFQYYREEENGRGNFPPRFSGLQFPNYSSELNVNALELDDSALYLCAGGGIGEKLFFGSGTQLSVL.

This chain links TRBV7-8 with TRBJ1-2, with 8 bases that match TRBD1. Per the germline V gene, CDR1 is SGHVS and CDR2 is FQNEAQ. This CDR3 region has 15 residues. Trimming took 0 bases from V and 7 from J; bases not matched to a gene: 7. In nucleotides, the CDR3 is TGTGCCAGCAGCTTAGCGTGGCAGGGGGCCGGTGGCTACACCTTC. It specifies CASSLAWQGAGGYTF. Together with reference TRBV7-8 and TRBJ1-2, the CDR3 gives the full variable domain: GAGVSQSPRYKVAKRGQDVALRCDPISGHVSLFWYQQALGQGPEFLTYFQNEAQLDKSGLPSDRFFAERPEGSVSTLKIQRTQQEDSAVYLCASSLAWQGAGGYTFGSGTRLTVV.

The V call is TRBV7-9, the J call TRBJ2-1; D is perhaps TRBD2 (5 bases). Deletions cut 0 bases from V and 0 bases from J, with 15 bases between. The germline V gene encodes CDR1 SEHNR and CDR2 FQNEAQ (reference sequence). The CDR3 covers 18 residues. CDR3 nucleotides: TGTGCCAGCAGCTTAGCCGGCCTAGCTCTGTTCTCCTACAATGAGCAGTTCTTC. This gives the protein CASSLAGLALFSYNEQFF.

This chain joins TRBV19 and TRBJ2-7; 7 bases map to TRBD1. V shed 4 bases, J shed 0 bases, and the junction held 0 bases outside the gene matches. There are 13 residues in the CDR3. Per germline, CDR1 LNHDA and CDR2 SQIVND (reference sequence). This CDR3 is CASSNRGSYEQYF. The CDR3 DNA follows: TGTGCCAGTAGTAACAGGGGCTCCTACGAGCAGTACTTC.

Here the CDR3 DNA reads TGCGCCAGCAGTGGATATGCTAGCGGGCTGAACACAGATACGCAGTATTTT. Its translation is CASSGYASGLNTDTQYF. The chain employs TRBV10-2 and TRBJ2-3, with 8 bases lining up with TRBD2. The junction had 11 bases not matched to a gene; V was cut back by 4 bases and J by 2 bases. The CDR3 is 17 residues long. CDR1 is WSHSY and CDR2 is SAAADI in the germline V gene.

CDR3 in amino acids: CASSQTPGNEQFF. CDR3 bases: TGCGCCAGCAGCCAAACCCCAGGGAATGAGCAGTTCTTC. The chain couples TRBV4-3 to TRBJ2-1, with TRBD1 as a possible D gene (5 bases). This CDR3 has 13 amino acids. Trimming took off 2 bases at V and 7 bases at J, with 9 bases between the two ends. The germline V gene has CDR1 LGHNA and CDR2 YSLEER.